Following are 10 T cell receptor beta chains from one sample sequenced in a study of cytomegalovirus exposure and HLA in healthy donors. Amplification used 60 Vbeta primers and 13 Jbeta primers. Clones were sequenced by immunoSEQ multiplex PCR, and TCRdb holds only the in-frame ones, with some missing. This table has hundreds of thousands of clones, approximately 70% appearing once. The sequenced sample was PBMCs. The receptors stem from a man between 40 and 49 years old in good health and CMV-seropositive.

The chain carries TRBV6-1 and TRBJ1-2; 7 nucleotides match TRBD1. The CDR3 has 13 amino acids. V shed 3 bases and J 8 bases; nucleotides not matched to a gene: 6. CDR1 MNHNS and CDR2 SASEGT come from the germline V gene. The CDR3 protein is CASSDDRARGYTF. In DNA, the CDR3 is TGTGCCAGCAGTGATGACAGGGCCCGGGGCTACACCTTC.

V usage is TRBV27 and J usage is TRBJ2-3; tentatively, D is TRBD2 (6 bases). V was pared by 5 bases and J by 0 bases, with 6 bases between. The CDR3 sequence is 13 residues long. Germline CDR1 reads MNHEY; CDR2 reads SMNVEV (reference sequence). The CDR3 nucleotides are TGTGCCAGCAGTGGGGGGAGCACAGATACGCAGTATTTT. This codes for CASSGGSTDTQYF.

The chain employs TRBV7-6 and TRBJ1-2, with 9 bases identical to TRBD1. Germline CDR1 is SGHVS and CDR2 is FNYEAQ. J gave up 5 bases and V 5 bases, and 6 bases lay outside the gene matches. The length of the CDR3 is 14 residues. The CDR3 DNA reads TGTGCCAGCAGCCACACAGGGGGCTCTTATGGCTACACCTTC. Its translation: CASSHTGGSYGYTF.

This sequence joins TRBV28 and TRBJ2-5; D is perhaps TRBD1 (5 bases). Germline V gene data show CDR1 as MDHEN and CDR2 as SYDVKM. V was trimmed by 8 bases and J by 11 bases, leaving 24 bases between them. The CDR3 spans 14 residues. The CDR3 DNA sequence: TGTGCCAGCCACGTCGGGCAGGGCAAAATCGGGCAGTACTTC. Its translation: CASHVGQGKIGQYF. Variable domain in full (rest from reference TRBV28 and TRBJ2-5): DVKVTQSSRYLVKRTGEKVFLECVQDMDHENMFWYRQDPGLGLRLIYFSYDVKMKEKGDIPEGYSVSREKKERFSLILESASTNQTSMYLCASHVGQGKIGQYFGPGTRLLVL.

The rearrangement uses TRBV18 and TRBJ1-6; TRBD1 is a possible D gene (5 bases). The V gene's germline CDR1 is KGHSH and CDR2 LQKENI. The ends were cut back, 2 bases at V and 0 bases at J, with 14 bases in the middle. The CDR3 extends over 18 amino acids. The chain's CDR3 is CASSPTSHQGSYNSPLHF. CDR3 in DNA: TGTGCCAGCTCACCAACGTCTCACCAGGGCTCCTATAATTCACCCCTCCACTTT.

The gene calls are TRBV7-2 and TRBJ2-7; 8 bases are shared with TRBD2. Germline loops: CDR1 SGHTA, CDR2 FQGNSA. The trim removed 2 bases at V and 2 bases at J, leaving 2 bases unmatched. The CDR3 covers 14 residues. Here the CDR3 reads CASSLSGGPYEQYF. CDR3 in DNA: TGTGCCAGCAGCTTAAGCGGGGGCCCCTACGAGCAGTACTTC.

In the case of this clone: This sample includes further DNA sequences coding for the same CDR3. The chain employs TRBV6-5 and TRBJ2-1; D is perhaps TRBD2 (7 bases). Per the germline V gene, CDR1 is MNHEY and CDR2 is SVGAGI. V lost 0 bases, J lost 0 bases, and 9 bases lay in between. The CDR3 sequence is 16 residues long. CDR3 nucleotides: TGTGCCAGCAGTTACTCGGGAGGGGGCTCCTACAATGAGCAGTTCTTC. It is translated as CASSYSGGGSYNEQFF.

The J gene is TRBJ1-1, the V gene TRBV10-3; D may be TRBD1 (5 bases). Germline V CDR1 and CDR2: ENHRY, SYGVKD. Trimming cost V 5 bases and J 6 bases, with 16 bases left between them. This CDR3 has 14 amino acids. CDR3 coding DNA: TGTGCCATCAGTCCCTACGCCCCGGGGGCTGAAGCTTTCTTT. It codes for CAISPYAPGAEAFF.

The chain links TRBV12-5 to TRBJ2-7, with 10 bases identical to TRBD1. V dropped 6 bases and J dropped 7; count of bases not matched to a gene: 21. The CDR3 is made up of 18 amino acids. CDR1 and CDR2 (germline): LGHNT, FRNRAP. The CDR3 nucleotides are TGTGCTAGTGGCCCTTCGTCCGGGACAGGGGAGTGGAAAGGGGAGCAGTACTTC. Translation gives CASGPSSGTGEWKGEQYF. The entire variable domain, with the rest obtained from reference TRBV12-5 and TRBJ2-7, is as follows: DARVTQTPRHKVTEMGQEVTMRCQPILGHNTVFWYRQTMMQGLELLAYFRNRAPLDDSGMPKDRFSAEMPDATLATLKIQPSEPRDSAVYFCASGPSSGTGEWKGEQYFGPGTRLTVT.

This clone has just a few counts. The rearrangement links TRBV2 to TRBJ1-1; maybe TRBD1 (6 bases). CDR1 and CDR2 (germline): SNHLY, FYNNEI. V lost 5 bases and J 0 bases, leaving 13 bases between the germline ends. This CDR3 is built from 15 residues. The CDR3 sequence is CASSRGHNLNTEAFF. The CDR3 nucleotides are TGTGCCAGCAGTAGGGGACATAATTTGAACACTGAAGCTTTCTTT. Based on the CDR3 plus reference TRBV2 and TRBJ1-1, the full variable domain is EPEVTQTPSHQVTQMGQEVILRCVPISNHLYFYWYRQILGQKVEFLVSFYNNEISEKSEIFDDQFSVERPDGSNFTLKIRSTKLEDSAMYFCASSRGHNLNTEAFFGQGTRLTVV.